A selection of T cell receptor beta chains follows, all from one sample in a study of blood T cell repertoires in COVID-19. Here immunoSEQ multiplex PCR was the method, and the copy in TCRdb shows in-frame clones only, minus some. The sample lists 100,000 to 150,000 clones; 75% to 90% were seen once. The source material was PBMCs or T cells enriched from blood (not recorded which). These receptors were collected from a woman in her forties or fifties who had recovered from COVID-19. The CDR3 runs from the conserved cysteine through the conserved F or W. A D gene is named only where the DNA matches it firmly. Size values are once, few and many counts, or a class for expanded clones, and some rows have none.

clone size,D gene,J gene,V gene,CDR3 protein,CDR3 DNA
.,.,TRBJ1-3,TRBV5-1,CASSLIPGNSGNTIYF,TGCGCCAGCAGCTTGATTCCAGGGAACTCTGGAAACACCATATATTTT
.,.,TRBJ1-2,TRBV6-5,CASSYSLQGPLGYTF,TGTGCCAGCAGTTACTCGTTGCAGGGGCCCTTAGGCTACACCTTC
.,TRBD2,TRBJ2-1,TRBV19,CASSIAGLAGNEQFF,TGTGCCAGTAGTATAGCAGGACTAGCAGGGAATGAGCAGTTCTTC
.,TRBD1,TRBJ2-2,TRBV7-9,CASSPTGGARTGELFF,TGTGCCAGCAGCCCCACAGGGGGCGCTCGGACCGGGGAGCTGTTTTTT
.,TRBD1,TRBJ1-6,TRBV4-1,CASSLWTGNNSPLHF,TGCGCCAGCAGCCTATGGACAGGGAATAATTCACCCCTCCACTTT
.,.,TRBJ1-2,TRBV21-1,CASRPGRTPNYGYTF,TGTGCCAGCCGACCTGGGAGGACACCTAACTATGGCTACACCTTC
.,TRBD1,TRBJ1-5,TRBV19,CASSTGTGGNQPQHF,TGTGCCAGTAGTACCGGAACAGGGGGCAATCAGCCCCAGCATTTT
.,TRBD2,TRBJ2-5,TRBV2,CASRRTSGGQETQYF,TGTGCCAGCCGCCGGACTAGCGGGGGACAAGAGACCCAGTACTTC
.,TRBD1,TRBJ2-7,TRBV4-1,CASSQGQETVYEQYF,TGCGCCAGCAGCCAGGGACAGGAAACTGTCTACGAGCAGTACTTC
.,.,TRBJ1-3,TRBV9,CASSQSGNTIYF,TGTGCCAGCAGCCAGTCTGGAAACACCATATATTTT
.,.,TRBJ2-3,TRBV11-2,CASSLPADTQYF,TGTGCCAGCAGCTTACCGGCAGATACGCAGTATTTT
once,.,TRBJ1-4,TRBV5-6,CASSLAANEKLFF,TGTGCCAGCAGCTTGGCGGCTAATGAAAAACTGTTTTTT
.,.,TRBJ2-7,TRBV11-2,CASSLEAGLSYEQYF,TGTGCCAGCAGCTTAGAAGCAGGGCTCTCCTACGAGCAGTACTTC
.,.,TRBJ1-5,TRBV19,CASSIVPRGQPQHF,TGTGCCAGTAGTATAGTGCCCAGGGGACAGCCCCAGCATTTT
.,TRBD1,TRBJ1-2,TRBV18,CASSPGDRGLTNYGYTF,TGTGCCAGCTCACCAGGGGACAGGGGACTAACTAACTATGGCTACACCTTC
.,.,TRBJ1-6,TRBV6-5,CASSYSRGGGSPLHF,TGTGCCAGCAGTTACTCCAGGGGCGGCGGTTCACCCCTCCACTTT
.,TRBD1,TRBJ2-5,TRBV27,CASSSNAGTGGKETQYF,TGTGCCAGCAGTTCAAACGCCGGGACAGGGGGAAAAGAGACCCAGTACTTC
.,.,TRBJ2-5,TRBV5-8,CASSLAAWGAETQYF,TGTGCCAGCAGCTTGGCGGCCTGGGGAGCAGAGACCCAGTACTTC
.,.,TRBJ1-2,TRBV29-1,CSVEDTVVYGYTF,TGCAGCGTTGAAGACACAGTAGTTTATGGCTACACCTTC
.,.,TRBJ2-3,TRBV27,CASSLQQGSDTQYF,TGTGCCAGCAGTCTTCAACAGGGATCAGATACGCAGTATTTT
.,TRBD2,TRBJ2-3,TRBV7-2,CATVLAGTDTQYF,TGTGCCACCGTGCTAGCGGGGACAGATACGCAGTATTTT
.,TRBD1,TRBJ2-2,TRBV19,CASSTGQGNTGELFF,TGTGCCAGTAGTACTGGACAGGGGAACACCGGGGAGCTGTTTTTT
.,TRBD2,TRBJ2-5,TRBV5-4,CASSPRLAQGQYF,TGTGCCAGCAGCCCCAGACTAGCTCAGGGCCAGTACTTC
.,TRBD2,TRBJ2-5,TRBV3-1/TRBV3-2,CASSLVREGLAEMQETQYF,TGTGCCAGCAGCCTAGTCCGGGAGGGACTAGCGGAAATGCAAGAGACCCAGTACTTC
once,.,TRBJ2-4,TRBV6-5,CASTLLITGIQYF,TGTGCCAGCACCTTGTTGATCACGGGGATTCAGTACTTC
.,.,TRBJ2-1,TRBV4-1,CASSHRAGDNEQFF,TGCGCCAGCAGCCATCGAGCGGGTGACAATGAGCAGTTCTTC
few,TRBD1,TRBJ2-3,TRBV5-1,CASSGTGVESTDTQYF,TGCGCCAGCAGCGGTACAGGGGTTGAAAGCACAGATACGCAGTATTTT
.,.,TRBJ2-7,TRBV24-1,CATSDWGQGEQYF,TGTGCCACCAGTGATTGGGGCCAGGGCGAGCAGTACTTC
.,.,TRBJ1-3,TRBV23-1,CASSHSRGAIWWGNTIYF,TGCGCCAGCAGTCATTCCCGGGGAGCGATCTGGTGGGGAAACACCATATATTTT